This T cell receptor (beta chain) came from a study of blood T cell repertoires in COVID-19. About the study: The United States, Italy and Spain were the sources of the acute and convalescent COVID-19 samples.

Here immunoSEQ multiplex PCR was the method, and the copy in TCRdb shows in-frame clones only, minus some. The table lists approximately 100,000 clones, approximately 84% of them singletons. Trimming removed 4 bases from V and 0 bases from J, with 27 bases in between. CDR1 MDHEN and CDR2 SYDVKM come from the germline V gene. The CDR3 length is 20 residues. V and J are TRBV28 and TRBJ1-1, with unresolved D. This TCR derives from a woman between 55 and 75 years old with acute or convalescent COVID-19. The sequenced material came from peripheral blood. CDR3 coding DNA: TGTGCCAGCAGTTCTACTGTTGTACCCAATGGGGAGATACTGAACACTGAAGCTTTCTTT. Its protein product is CASSSTVVPNGEILNTEAFF.